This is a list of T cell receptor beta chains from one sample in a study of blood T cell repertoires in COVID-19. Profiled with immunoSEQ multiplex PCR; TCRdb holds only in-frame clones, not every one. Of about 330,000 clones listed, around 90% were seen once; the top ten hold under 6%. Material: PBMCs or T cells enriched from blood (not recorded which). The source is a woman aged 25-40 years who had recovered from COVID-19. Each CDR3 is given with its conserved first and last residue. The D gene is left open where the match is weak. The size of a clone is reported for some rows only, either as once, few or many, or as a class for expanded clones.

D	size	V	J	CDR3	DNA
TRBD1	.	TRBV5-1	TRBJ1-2	CASSLGTGGAHGYTF	TGCGCCAGCAGCTTGGGAACAGGGGGCGCCCATGGCTACACCTTC
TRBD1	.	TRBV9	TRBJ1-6	CASRRGGGEDSPLHF	TGTGCCAGCAGGAGAGGAGGGGGCGAGGATTCACCCCTCCACTTT
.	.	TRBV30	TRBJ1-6	CAFSWTVANSPLHF	TGTGCCTTCTCCTGGACAGTTGCCAATTCACCCCTCCACTTT
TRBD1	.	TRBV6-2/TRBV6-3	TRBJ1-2	CASSTVPDRGFDGYTF	TGTGCCAGCAGTACCGTTCCGGACAGGGGTTTTGATGGCTACACCTTC
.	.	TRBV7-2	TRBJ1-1	CASSLTGQNTEAFF	TGTGCCAGCAGCTTAACGGGACAGAACACTGAAGCTTTCTTT
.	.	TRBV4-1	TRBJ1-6	CASSLSGPPGNNSPLHF	TGCGCCAGCAGCCTATCCGGGCCCCCCGGGAATAATTCACCCCTCCACTTT
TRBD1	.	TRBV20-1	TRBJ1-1	CSASTDRGTEAFF	TGCAGTGCTAGTACCGACAGGGGCACTGAAGCTTTCTTT
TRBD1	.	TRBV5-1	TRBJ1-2	CASSTTRGTGVSYGYTF	TGCGCCAGCAGCACGACGAGGGGGACAGGGGTGAGCTATGGCTACACCTTC
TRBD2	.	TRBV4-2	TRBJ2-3	CASSASEDWRGGPTDTQYF	TGTGCCAGCAGCGCAAGCGAGGATTGGCGGGGGGGGCCGACAGATACGCAGTATTTT
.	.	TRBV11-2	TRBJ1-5	CASSPSGSNQPQHF	TGTGCCAGCTCCCCATCAGGGAGCAATCAGCCCCAGCATTTT
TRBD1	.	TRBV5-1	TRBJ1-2	CASSPGTGSSSGGYTF	TGCGCCAGCAGCCCAGGGACAGGGTCGAGTTCGGGTGGCTACACCTTC
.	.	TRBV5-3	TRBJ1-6	CARSLNTRNSPLHF	TGTGCCAGAAGCCTGAACACCCGTAATTCACCCCTCCACTTT
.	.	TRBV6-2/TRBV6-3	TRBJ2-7	CASSHHYEQYF	TGTGCCAGCAGTCATCATTACGAGCAGTACTTC
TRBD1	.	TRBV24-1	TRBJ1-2	CATSDAGGDGYTF	TGTGCCACCAGTGATGCAGGGGGCGACGGCTACACCTTC
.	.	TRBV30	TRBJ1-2	CAWSLQGRDYGYTF	TGTGCCTGGAGTCTCCAGGGGCGTGACTATGGCTACACCTTC
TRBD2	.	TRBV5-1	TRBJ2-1	CASSSMAGSGGALRYNEQFF	TGCGCCAGCAGCTCTATGGCTGGTAGCGGGGGGGCTTTAAGGTACAATGAGCAGTTCTTC
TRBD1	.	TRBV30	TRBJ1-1	CAWSVWGQGEAFF	TGTGCCTGGAGTGTATGGGGACAGGGTGAAGCTTTCTTT
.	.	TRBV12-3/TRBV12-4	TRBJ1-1	CASSLVAVEAFF	TGTGCCAGCAGTTTAGTGGCAGTTGAAGCTTTCTTT
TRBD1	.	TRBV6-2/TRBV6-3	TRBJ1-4	CASSRPETGLNEKLFF	TGTGCCAGCAGTCGGCCGGAGACAGGGCTGAATGAAAAACTGTTTTTT
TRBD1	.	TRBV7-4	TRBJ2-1	CASSAKRDSFSYNEQFF	TGTGCCAGCAGCGCAAAACGGGACAGCTTCTCCTACAATGAGCAGTTCTTC
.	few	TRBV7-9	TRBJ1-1	CASSAGGNTEAFF	TGTGCCAGCAGCGCCGGGGGGAACACTGAAGCTTTCTTT
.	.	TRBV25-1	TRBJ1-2	CASSEGAGGYTF	TGTGCCAGCAGTGAAGGCGCAGGGGGCTACACCTTC